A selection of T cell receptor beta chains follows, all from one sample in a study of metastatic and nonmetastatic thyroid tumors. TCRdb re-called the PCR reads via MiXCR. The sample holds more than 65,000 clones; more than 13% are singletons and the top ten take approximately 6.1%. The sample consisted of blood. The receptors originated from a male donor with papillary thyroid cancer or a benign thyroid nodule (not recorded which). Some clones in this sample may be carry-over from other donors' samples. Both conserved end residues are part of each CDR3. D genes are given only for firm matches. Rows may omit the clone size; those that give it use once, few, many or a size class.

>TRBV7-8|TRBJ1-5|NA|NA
CASSSHTMSNQPQHF
TGTGCCAGCAGCTCACATACGATGAGCAATCAGCCCCAGCATTTT
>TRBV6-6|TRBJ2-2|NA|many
CASSYGGTPGELFF
TGTGCCAGCAGTTACGGGGGTACCCCCGGGGAGCTGTTTTTT
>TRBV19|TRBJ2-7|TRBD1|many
CASSIRTGPGEQYF
TGTGCCAGTAGTATCCGGACAGGCCCGGGGGAGCAGTACTTC
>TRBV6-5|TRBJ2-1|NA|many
CASSSEDWSSYNEQFF
TGTGCCAGCAGTTCCGAGGACTGGAGCTCCTACAATGAGCAGTTCTTC
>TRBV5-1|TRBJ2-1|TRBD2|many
CASSSGLASNEQFF
TGCGCCAGCAGCTCAGGACTAGCCTCCAATGAGCAGTTCTTC
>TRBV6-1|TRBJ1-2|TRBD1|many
CASSTDRGTANYGYTF
TGTGCCAGCAGTACGGACAGGGGCACAGCTAACTATGGCTACACCTTC
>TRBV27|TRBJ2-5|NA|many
CASSLRLPGEGQETQYF
TGTGCCAGCAGTTTACGTTTGCCAGGGGAGGGGCAAGAGACCCAGTACTTC
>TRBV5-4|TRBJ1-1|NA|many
CASSPPPTGLNEAFF
TGTGCCAGCAGCCCGCCACCGACAGGACTCAATGAAGCTTTCTTT
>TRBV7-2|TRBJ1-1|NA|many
CANSLAMNTEAFF
TGTGCCAACAGCTTAGCCATGAACACTGAAGCTTTCTTT
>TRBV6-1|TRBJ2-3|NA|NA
CASSPRDTYTDTQYF
TGTGCCAGCAGCCCGCGGGACACCTACACAGATACGCAGTATTTT
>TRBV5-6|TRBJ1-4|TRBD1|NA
CAISFWGQGPIVVF
TGTGCCATCAGCTTCTGGGGACAGGGGCCGATCGTAGTTTTT
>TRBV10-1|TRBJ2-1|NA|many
CASSESWGERRSEQFF
TGCGCCAGCAGTGAGTCGTGGGGGGAAAGGAGGAGTGAGCAGTTCTTC
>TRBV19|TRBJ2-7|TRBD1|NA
CASSDGTGIPYEQYF
TGTGCCAGTAGTGATGGGACAGGGATACCCTACGAGCAGTACTTC
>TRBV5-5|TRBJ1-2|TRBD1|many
CASSSGQGARGYTF
TGTGCCAGCAGCTCGGGACAGGGGGCGCGAGGCTACACCTTC
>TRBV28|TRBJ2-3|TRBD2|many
CASTGGGPPRTDTQYF
TGTGCCAGCACCGGGGGAGGGCCCCCCCGCACAGATACGCAGTATTTT
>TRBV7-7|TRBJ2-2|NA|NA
CASSLASGLRDGELFF
TGTGCTAGCAGCTTAGCGTCGGGACTCCGGGACGGGGAGCTGTTTTTT
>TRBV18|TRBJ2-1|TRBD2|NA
CASSKGLAGDNEQFF
TGTGCCAGCTCAAAGGGACTAGCGGGGGACAATGAGCAGTTCTTC
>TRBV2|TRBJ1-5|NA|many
CASSLPPSYSNQPQHF
TGTGCCAGCAGTTTACCGCCGTCGTATAGCAATCAGCCCCAGCATTTT
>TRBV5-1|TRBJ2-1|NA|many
CASSLDFSSYNEQFF
TGCGCCAGCAGCCTAGACTTTAGCTCCTACAATGAGCAGTTCTTC
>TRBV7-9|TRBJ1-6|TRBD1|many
CASSLVGQTVSPLHF
TGTGCCAGCAGCTTAGTGGGACAGACGGTGTCACCCCTCCACTTT
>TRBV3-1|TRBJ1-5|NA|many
CASSQDATNTQPQHF
TGTGCCAGCAGCCAAGATGCCACTAACACCCAGCCCCAGCATTTT
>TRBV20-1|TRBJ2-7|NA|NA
CSSVRGANEQYF
TGCAGCTCGGTGAGGGGGGCGAACGAGCAGTACTTC
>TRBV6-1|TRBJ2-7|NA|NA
CASSRISGLSYEQYF
TGTGCCAGCAGTCGGATTAGCGGATTGTCCTACGAGCAGTACTTC
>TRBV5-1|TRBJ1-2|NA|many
CASSLGGGNYGYTF
TGCGCCAGCAGCTTGGGTGGGGGTAACTATGGCTACACCTTC
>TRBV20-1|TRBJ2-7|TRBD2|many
CSARDIASGSNGYEQYF
TGCAGTGCTAGAGATATAGCTAGCGGGAGCAATGGCTACGAGCAGTACTTC
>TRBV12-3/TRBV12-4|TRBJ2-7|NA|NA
CASSFGFASGFVDEHYF
TGTGCCAGCAGTTTCGGCTTCGCATCCGGTTTCGTGGACGAGCATTACTTC
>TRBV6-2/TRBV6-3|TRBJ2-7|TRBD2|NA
CAISQLAGASYEQYF
TGTGCCATCAGTCAACTAGCGGGAGCATCCTACGAGCAGTACTTC
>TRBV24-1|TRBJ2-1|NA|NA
CATSDPRGTPAGGSEDEQFF
TGTGCCACCAGTGATCCCCGTGGGACCCCCGCTGGTGGGAGTGAGGATGAGCAGTTCTTC